This T cell receptor (beta chain) was documented in a study of blood T cell repertoires in COVID-19 (dated by TCRdb to the early 2020s). Regarding the study in general: Samples covering the acute and convalescent phases of COVID-19 were provided by collaborators in the United States, Italy and Spain. The material from the prospective study consisted of cDNA or gDNA derived from T cells, B-cell-depleted T cells, or PBMCs. The dataset comprised deeply sampled blood TCRbeta repertoires from subjects exposed to, actively infected with, or recovered from COVID-19. A freely available public database, intended as a resource for researchers studying the immune response to SARS-CoV-2, is where the repertoires were released. The samples were drawn from two sources: the first 160 participants of the ongoing ImmuneRACE study, and 1,000 to 1,500 subjects contributed by 6 global collaborators. A de-identified subject ID, COVID-19 status, age in years and sex were almost always included in the sample metadata. Where available, HLA class I and class II types were obtained from metadata supplied by the sample provider rather than from assay-based typing. The full study reports these points: The quantity of clinical and demographic metadata differed by source and by participant and was supplied without curation.

On this clone: Its antigen is currently not known. Base qualities are not at hand, and no much larger clone is one base apart.

The immunoSEQ Assay, a bias-controlled multiplex PCR, was used to amplify TCRbeta CDR3 regions from genomic DNA. Per the authors' processing: Within the assay, amplification of reference gene primers was used to estimate how many nucleated cells each sample contained. To quantify the absolute abundance of each unique TCRbeta CDR3 rearrangement, sequence reads were collapsed and filtered. For each sample, productive Simpson clonality was calculated as the square root of Simpson's diversity index across productive rearrangements. In TCRdb, the immuneACCESS table is reduced to in-frame sequences with V and J assigned. These tables do not hold every clone; where another copy was compared, an unresolved V gene accounts for under half, and the others remain unexplained. D and trimming were read from the DNA, whereas the V and J calls and clone size are those reported in that table. The sample data list about 15,000 clones, and 70% to 80% of these were observed just once. Roughly an eighth of the sample rests with the top ten.

Each collaborating institution followed its own protocols to collect whole blood in K2EDTA tubes. For TCRbeta analysis, collaborators shipped samples as frozen whole blood, isolated PBMCs, or DNA extracted from either of those sample types. The TCR sequence derives from a man aged 55 to 70 with acute or convalescent COVID-19. Sequenced input: peripheral blood.

Here the CDR3 is given as CASSQGTGGGEQYF. Read as DNA, the sequence is TGTGCCAGCAGCCAAGGGACAGGGGGCGGCGAGCAGTACTTC. The chain is made from TRBV3-1 (or the pseudogene TRBV3-2) and TRBJ2-7; 11 junctional bases match TRBD1. CDR1 LGHDT and CDR2 YNNKEL were looked up in the germline V gene (reference sequence). At the junction V is shortened by 1 base and J by 6 bases; bases outside the gene matches: 2. The CDR3, from cysteine to phenylalanine, totals 14 residues. The sequence is cut down to CDR3 DNA, 42 bases in frame from base 1.